This is a list of T cell receptor beta chains from one sample in a study of cytomegalovirus exposure and HLA in healthy donors. Generated by immunoSEQ multiplex PCR, the TCRdb table keeps only in-frame clones and is missing some. The table includes 95,000 to 120,000 clones, more than 90% detected once. The sequencing input was PBMCs. These receptors were taken from a woman aged 18 to 35 in good health and CMV-seronegative. The CDR3 runs from the conserved cysteine through the conserved F or W. A D gene is named only where the DNA matches it firmly. Clone size is not always given. Where it is, it says once, few, many or a class for expanded clones.

abundance	j_gene	d_gene	v_gene	CDR3aa	CDR3nt
NA	TRBJ2-1	TRBD1	TRBV9	CASSSHRGYNEQFF	TGTGCCAGCAGCTCACACAGGGGATACAATGAGCAGTTCTTC
NA	TRBJ1-4	TRBD1	TRBV6-1	CASSVSGQGSTNEKLFF	TGTGCCAGCAGTGTCTCGGGACAGGGGTCAACTAATGAAAAACTGTTTTTT
once	TRBJ1-6	TRBD1	TRBV7-3	CASSLTGQELSPLHF	TGTGCCAGCAGCTTAACAGGACAGGAACTTTCACCCCTCCACTTT
once	TRBJ1-2	NA	TRBV4-3	CASSQGFLAGGYTF	TGCGCCAGCAGCCAAGGATTCCTCGCGGGGGGCTACACCTTC
NA	TRBJ2-7	TRBD1	TRBV29-1	CSVNQGEYYEQYF	TGCAGCGTTAATCAGGGGGAATACTACGAGCAGTACTTC
NA	TRBJ2-1	TRBD1	TRBV7-3	CASSRAGTGTGRNEQFF	TGTGCCAGCAGCCGCGCCGGAACCGGGACAGGGAGGAATGAGCAGTTCTTC
NA	TRBJ1-2	TRBD1	TRBV19	CASLQGGRLYGYTF	TGTGCCAGTCTACAGGGGGGCAGGCTCTATGGCTACACCTTC
NA	TRBJ1-1	NA	TRBV5-1	CASSLEDRRGDRFF	TGCGCCAGCAGCTTGGAAGACAGGAGAGGGGATAGGTTCTTT
NA	TRBJ1-2	TRBD1	TRBV28	CASSRSGTAYGYTF	TGTGCCAGCAGTCGGTCCGGGACAGCTTATGGCTACACCTTC
once	TRBJ2-1	TRBD2	TRBV19	CASYDGGDSYNEQFF	TGTGCCAGTTATGACGGGGGGGACTCCTACAATGAGCAGTTCTTC
NA	TRBJ2-6	NA	TRBV5-8	CASTYSSGANVLTF	TGTGCCAGCACCTACAGCTCTGGGGCCAACGTCCTGACTTTC
NA	TRBJ1-1	NA	TRBV5-1	CASSLDGLHTEAFF	TGCGCCAGCAGCTTGGACGGGTTACACACTGAAGCTTTCTTT
NA	TRBJ1-5	NA	TRBV6-1	CASSEWGGSVNQPQHF	TGTGCCAGCAGTGAATGGGGGGGCTCGGTCAATCAGCCCCAGCATTTT
NA	TRBJ1-1	NA	TRBV29-1	CSSHGGGRTEAFF	TGCAGCTCCCACGGGGGGGGGCGGACTGAAGCTTTCTTT
NA	TRBJ2-2	TRBD1	TRBV14	CASSPLQGAGTGELFF	TGTGCCAGCAGCCCCCTACAGGGGGCGGGCACCGGGGAGCTGTTTTTT
NA	TRBJ2-3	NA	TRBV9	CASSVTWGGPPDTQYF	TGTGCCAGCAGCGTAACTTGGGGGGGGCCCCCAGATACGCAGTATTTT
once	TRBJ1-1	NA	TRBV7-3	CASSAQPGPNTEAFF	TGTGCCAGCAGCGCCCAACCAGGGCCCAACACTGAAGCTTTCTTT
NA	TRBJ1-1	NA	TRBV7-9	CASSLGGVDTEAFF	TGTGCCAGCAGCTTAGGAGGTGTCGACACTGAAGCTTTCTTT
NA	TRBJ2-5	NA	TRBV28	CASSPTGQPIQETQYF	TGTGCCAGCAGCCCTACTGGACAGCCGATCCAAGAGACCCAGTACTTC
NA	TRBJ2-3	NA	TRBV29-1	CSTEKQGATQYF	TGCAGCACGGAGAAACAGGGAGCTACGCAGTATTTT
NA	TRBJ2-1	NA	TRBV5-1	CASNLVVRTSYNEQFF	TGCGCCAGCAACTTGGTGGTTCGGACAAGCTACAATGAGCAGTTCTTC
NA	TRBJ2-7	NA	TRBV28	CASSWRGSSYEQYF	TGTGCCAGCAGCTGGCGGGGAAGCTCCTACGAGCAGTACTTC
NA	TRBJ2-5	TRBD1	TRBV6-6	CASSYSGQGASTQYF	TGTGCCAGCAGTTACTCGGGGCAGGGGGCATCGACCCAGTACTTC
NA	TRBJ2-1	TRBD1	TRBV10-3	CAISESSAGQGYNEQFF	TGTGCCATCAGTGAGTCGAGTGCGGGACAGGGATACAATGAGCAGTTCTTC
NA	TRBJ2-1	TRBD2	TRBV9	CASSYSGTSGNNEQFF	TGTGCCAGCAGCTACTCCGGGACTAGCGGGAACAATGAGCAGTTCTTC
NA	TRBJ1-2	NA	TRBV5-3	CARRNSDIPWGYGYTF	TGTGCCAGAAGAAACTCGGACATCCCTTGGGGCTATGGCTACACCTTC
NA	TRBJ1-1	NA	TRBV29-1	CSVEPHIAFF	TGCAGCGTTGAACCTCACATAGCTTTCTTT
NA	TRBJ1-5	TRBD1	TRBV6-1	CASSEGQGNNQPQHF	TGTGCCAGCAGCGAGGGACAGGGGAACAATCAGCCCCAGCATTTT
NA	TRBJ1-6	NA	TRBV25-1	CASSLGEGVNSPLHF	TGTGCCAGCAGCCTGGGGGAGGGCGTTAATTCACCCCTCCACTTT
once	TRBJ1-5	NA	TRBV15	CATSRDFRGAEKPQHF	TGTGCCACCAGCAGAGATTTTCGGGGGGCGGAAAAGCCCCAGCATTTT
NA	TRBJ2-3	TRBD2	TRBV6-6	CASSYGAGEDWDTQYF	TGTGCCAGCAGTTACGGAGCGGGGGAGGACTGGGATACGCAGTATTTT
NA	TRBJ2-7	NA	TRBV18	CASSRQKEGYEQYF	TGTGCCAGCTCGCGGCAGAAGGAGGGCTACGAGCAGTACTTC
NA	TRBJ1-1	NA	TRBV5-4	CASSDQGPNTEAFF	TGTGCCAGCAGCGACCAGGGCCCGAACACTGAAGCTTTCTTT
NA	TRBJ1-2	NA	TRBV7-9	CASSFETPTSGYTF	TGTGCCAGCAGCTTCGAAACTCCAACTTCTGGCTACACCTTC
NA	TRBJ2-7	NA	TRBV29-1	CSVEVAGYEQYF	TGCAGCGTTGAAGTGGCAGGGTACGAGCAGTACTTC
NA	TRBJ1-5	NA	TRBV6-1	CASRMDTYSNQPQHF	TGTGCCAGCAGAATGGACACTTATAGCAATCAGCCCCAGCATTTT
once	TRBJ1-1	NA	TRBV6-5	CASSYGQNTEAFF	TGTGCCAGCAGTTACGGCCAGAACACTGAAGCTTTCTTT
NA	TRBJ1-6	NA	TRBV10-3	CAITDSYNSPLHF	TGTGCCATTACGGACAGTTACAATTCACCCCTCCACTTT
NA	TRBJ2-3	NA	TRBV15	CATSRDSPDTQYF	TGTGCCACCAGCAGGGACAGCCCAGATACGCAGTATTTT
NA	TRBJ1-4	NA	TRBV7-6	CASSFSPESNEKLFF	TGTGCCAGCAGCTTTAGCCCAGAATCTAATGAAAAACTGTTTTTT
NA	TRBJ2-7	TRBD2	TRBV10-3	CAISESGVAGRSGRSYEQYF	TGTGCCATCAGTGAGTCGGGGGTAGCGGGGAGGTCAGGGCGAAGCTACGAGCAGTACTTC
NA	TRBJ2-1	NA	TRBV2	CASSEAQGGYNEQFF	TGTGCCAGCAGTGAAGCCCAGGGGGGCTACAATGAGCAGTTCTTC
NA	TRBJ2-7	TRBD1	TRBV9	CASSVTGSSYEQYF	TGTGCCAGCAGCGTGACAGGGTCTTCCTACGAGCAGTACTTC
NA	TRBJ2-7	TRBD2	TRBV5-1	CASSARTSGGAYEQYF	TGCGCCAGCAGCGCCCGAACTAGCGGGGGGGCTTACGAGCAGTACTTC
NA	TRBJ1-2	NA	TRBV5-1	CASSKLNYGYTF	TGCGCCAGCAGCAAGCTTAACTATGGCTACACCTTC
NA	TRBJ1-5	TRBD1	TRBV15	CATSRDLGGGQPQHF	TGTGCCACCAGCAGAGATCTAGGGGGCGGTCAGCCCCAGCATTTT
NA	TRBJ1-6	NA	TRBV4-3	CASSQESGGKYSPLHF	TGCGCCAGCAGCCAAGAATCCGGAGGGAAGTATTCACCCCTCCACTTT
NA	TRBJ2-5	NA	TRBV19	CASSMTRQAQETQYF	TGTGCCAGTAGTATGACCCGACAGGCCCAAGAGACCCAGTACTTC
NA	TRBJ2-3	NA	TRBV27	CASIRDSSTDTQYF	TGTGCCAGCATAAGAGACAGTAGCACAGATACGCAGTATTTT
NA	TRBJ1-5	TRBD1	TRBV4-1	CASSPWDRGGNQPQHF	TGCGCCAGCAGCCCTTGGGACAGGGGCGGCAATCAGCCCCAGCATTTT
once	TRBJ1-2	NA	TRBV25-1	CASSLREGGYTF	TGTGCCAGCAGTCTAAGGGAGGGGGGCTACACCTTC
NA	TRBJ1-2	NA	TRBV28	CASSLTMTAYGYTF	TGTGCCAGCAGTTTAACTATGACAGCTTATGGCTACACCTTC
NA	TRBJ1-5	NA	TRBV2	CASSEASGRNQPQHF	TGTGCCAGCAGTGAAGCTTCAGGGAGGAATCAGCCCCAGCATTTT
NA	TRBJ2-1	NA	TRBV5-1	CASSLESVSNEQFF	TGCGCCAGCAGCTTGGAATCCGTATCCAATGAGCAGTTCTTC
NA	TRBJ2-6	TRBD1	TRBV27	CASSTTRTGLLGANVLTF	TGTGCCAGCAGTACCACCCGGACAGGGCTGCTTGGGGCCAACGTCCTGACTTTC
NA	TRBJ2-7	TRBD1	TRBV18	CASSSRQGSGYEQYF	TGTGCCAGCTCATCAAGACAGGGGTCGGGCTACGAGCAGTACTTC
NA	TRBJ1-5	NA	TRBV6-5	CASSYSRLGNQPQHF	TGTGCCAGCAGTTACTCGCGGCTTGGCAATCAGCCCCAGCATTTT
NA	TRBJ2-7	TRBD2	TRBV18	CASSREGFSFEQYF	TGTGCCAGCTCACGGGAGGGATTTTCCTTCGAGCAGTACTTC
NA	TRBJ2-1	TRBD2	TRBV19	CASSSGGAGTYNEQFF	TGTGCCAGTAGTAGCGGGGGGGCCGGTACCTACAATGAGCAGTTCTTC
NA	TRBJ2-5	NA	TRBV4-1	CASSQVPFQGRETQYF	TGCGCCAGCAGCCAAGTGCCTTTCCAGGGGCGGGAGACCCAGTACTTC